Listed below are T cell receptor beta chains from one sample, sequenced in a study of identical twins. Each CDR3 protein is one row after TCRdb ran MiXCR on the 5' RACE reads. The table records 600,000 to 700,000 distinct CDR3 sequences, around 20% of them present only once. This same sample was also taken into another study, of T cells expressing NK-cell markers.

The sequenced material came from PBMCs. Receptors were obtained from a woman under 30 in good health. Each CDR3 is given with its conserved first and last residue. Each record gives: clone size, V gene, J gene, D gene, CDR3 DNA, CDR3 protein. The D gene is left open where the match is weak. The size entry is marked missing in some rows and otherwise reads once, few, many or a size class.

.	TRBV12-3/TRBV12-4	TRBJ2-1	TRBD2	TGTGCCTGCAGTCCTCTGCCCCCTACTAGCGGGGGGGCCCATGAGCAGTTCTTC	CACSPLPPTSGGAHEQFF
few	TRBV12-3/TRBV12-4	TRBJ2-7	.	TGTGCCAGCAGTTTCGACAGCAAACCTTCCTACGAGCAGTACTTC	CASSFDSKPSYEQYF
few	TRBV4-3	TRBJ2-1	.	TGCGCCAGCAGCCAAGATGAAGCGTTCGGAGCCTACAATGAGCAGTTCTTC	CASSQDEAFGAYNEQFF
few	TRBV29-1	TRBJ1-1	.	TGCAGCGTTGAAGGGGCAACGAACACTGAAGCTTTCTTT	CSVEGATNTEAFF
.	TRBV5-5	TRBJ1-2	.	TGTGCCAGCAGCTACAATTCCGGGACAAGCTATGGCTACACCTTC	CASSYNSGTSYGYTF
.	TRBV9	TRBJ2-7	TRBD1	TGTGCCAGCAGCCCCTTCCCACAGGGGGAATACGAGCAGTACTTC	CASSPFPQGEYEQYF
few	TRBV20-1	TRBJ1-1	.	TGCAGTGCTAGTTGGAGATCTGAAGCTTTCTTT	CSASWRSEAFF
.	TRBV2	TRBJ2-7	.	TGTGCCAGCGGTTGGTTAGTGGGAGCGTACGAGCAGTACTTC	CASGWLVGAYEQYF
few	TRBV6-1	TRBJ1-5	TRBD1	TGTGCCAGCAACTCCGGGACAGGGGGCTTTCAGCCCCAGCATTTT	CASNSGTGGFQPQHF
many	TRBV20-1	TRBJ2-3	.	TGCAGTGCTAGGAACGGGAGAAGATCCGATACGCAGTATTTT	CSARNGRRSDTQYF
.	TRBV29-1	TRBJ2-1	.	TGCAGCGTTGATCAGCTATCCTCCTACAATGAGCAGTTCTTC	CSVDQLSSYNEQFF
few	TRBV6-1	TRBJ2-5	.	TGTGCCAGCAGGGTTAGCGCGAACCAAGAGACCCAGTACTTC	CASRVSANQETQYF
many	TRBV20-1	TRBJ2-1	TRBD1	TGCAGTGCCTCGGACAGGGGGCTTGGGAATGAGCAGTTCTTC	CSASDRGLGNEQFF
.	TRBV7-9	TRBJ2-7	TRBD1	TGTGCCAGCAGCTTGGGACAGGGGGACTACGAGCAGTACTTC	CASSLGQGDYEQYF
many	TRBV27	TRBJ2-2	.	TGTGCCAGCCGCTTTCCTACCGGGGAGCTGTTTTTT	CASRFPTGELFF
many	TRBV10-3	TRBJ1-1	.	TGTGCCATCACCCCGACAGAGATGAACACTGAAGCTTTCTTT	CAITPTEMNTEAFF
few	TRBV5-5	TRBJ2-3	TRBD1	TGTGCCAGCAGCTTGGATGGGACAGGGACGTATACGCAGTATTTT	CASSLDGTGTYTQYF
many	TRBV7-9	TRBJ2-1	TRBD2	TGTGCCAGCAGCCCACCTAGCGGGGGTTACAATGAGCAGTTCTTC	CASSPPSGGYNEQFF
few	TRBV6-1	TRBJ2-5	.	TGTGCCAGCAGTAAAAGGACGGACAGCCCGGAGACCCAGTACTTC	CASSKRTDSPETQYF
many	TRBV5-1	TRBJ2-1	.	TGCGCCAGCAGCCCTTTACCGCGGAGCTCCTACAATGAGCAGTTCTTC	CASSPLPRSSYNEQFF
few	TRBV27	TRBJ2-5	.	TGTGCCAGCAGTTCACAGGGTTTCGGGACCCAGTACTTC	CASSSQGFGTQYF
.	TRBV4-2	TRBJ2-1	.	TGTGCCAGCAGCCAAAGGGTCTCCGCGGGGTACAATGAGCAGTTCTTC	CASSQRVSAGYNEQFF
few	TRBV4-3	TRBJ2-7	.	TGCGCCAGCAGCCAATCAATGTCCTACGAGCAGTACTTC	CASSQSMSYEQYF
.	TRBV5-6	TRBJ1-2	.	TGTGCCAGCAGCCTCGCTAGCAGGGACGCATCGTATGGCTACACCTTC	CASSLASRDASYGYTF
.	TRBV20-1	TRBJ2-7	TRBD1	TGCAGTGCTCAAAGGGACAGCTCCTACGAGCAGTACTTC	CSAQRDSSYEQYF
once	TRBV7-9	TRBJ2-7	TRBD1	TGTGCCAGCAGGGAGATTGACAGGGACGGCTACGAGCAGTACTTC	CASREIDRDGYEQYF
.	TRBV10-1	TRBJ2-5	.	TGCGCCAGCAGTGAGGGCCCCGGCACGTCCCAGTACTTC	CASSEGPGTSQYF
.	TRBV7-9	TRBJ2-7	.	TGTGCCAGCAGCATACGATACTACGAGCAGTACTTC	CASSIRYYEQYF
many	TRBV6-5	TRBJ2-1	TRBD1	TGTGCCAGCAGTTCAAAACAGGGGGACGATGAGCAGTTCTTC	CASSSKQGDDEQFF
many	TRBV5-6	TRBJ2-1	.	TGTGCCAGCAGCCGTGCTTACAATGAGCAGTTCTTC	CASSRAYNEQFF
many	TRBV6-2/TRBV6-3	TRBJ2-4	.	TGTGCCAGCAGTTATCAGGATCCGACCTTTCACCGCGGTGGGCTAGCCAAAAACATTCAGTACTTC	CASSYQDPTFHRGGLAKNIQYF
.	TRBV12-3/TRBV12-4	TRBJ2-1	TRBD2	TGTGCCAGCAGTCTCTCTAGCGGGAGAGGGTATGAGCAGTTCTTC	CASSLSSGRGYEQFF
many	TRBV21-1	TRBJ2-1	.	TGTGCCAGCAAGGTAGCGGGAGGGCACAATGAGCAGTTCTTC	CASKVAGGHNEQFF
many	TRBV6-5	TRBJ2-3	.	TGTGCCAGCAGTTACTCCCGGATGACAGATACGCAGTATTTT	CASSYSRMTDTQYF
.	TRBV20-1	TRBJ2-5	.	TGCAGTGCTCAGGACCGACAGACCCAGTACTTC	CSAQDRQTQYF
.	TRBV6-5	TRBJ2-1	.	TGTGCCAGCAGTTACGGGAGATACGGTTACTTAAAGTCCTACAATGAGCAGTTCTTC	CASSYGRYGYLKSYNEQFF
.	TRBV27	TRBJ2-5	TRBD2	TGTGCCAGCAGTTCGGGAGCGGGGGCAGAGACCCAGTACTTC	CASSSGAGAETQYF
.	TRBV20-1	TRBJ2-1	TRBD1	TGCAGTGCCAGGACAGGGTTCGATGAGCAGTTCTTC	CSARTGFDEQFF
once	TRBV7-9	TRBJ2-7	.	TGTGCCAGCAGCATATTAGAAGGCTACGAGCAGTACTTC	CASSILEGYEQYF
few	TRBV24-1	TRBJ2-4	.	TGTGCCACCAGTGACTGCCCTTTACAGGGTTTAGCCAAAAACATTCAGTACTTC	CATSDCPLQGLAKNIQYF
.	TRBV12-2	TRBJ2-5	.	TGTGCAAGTCGGCCCATCGGCGGGGAGCTAATCCAAGAGACCCAGTACTTC	CASRPIGGELIQETQYF
.	TRBV20-1	TRBJ1-1	TRBD1	TGCAAAGGGACAGGTTCTATCACTGAAGCTTTCTTT	CKGTGSITEAFF
few	TRBV20-1	TRBJ2-3	TRBD2	TGCAGTGCTAGAGATACTAGCGGCACAGATACGCAGTATTTT	CSARDTSGTDTQYF
once	TRBV5-1	TRBJ2-3	TRBD1	TGCGCCAGCACCCCCCAAACAGGGGGCACAGATACGCAGTATTTT	CASTPQTGGTDTQYF
.	TRBV4-3	TRBJ2-7	.	TGCGCCAGCAGCCAAGAAAGGTTCTCAACCTACGAGCAGTACTTC	CASSQERFSTYEQYF